This TCR beta chain was recovered during a study of blood T cell repertoires in COVID-19. Study-wide background: The origin of the acute and convalescent COVID-19 samples was the United States, Italy and Spain. PBMCs, B-cell-depleted T cells, or T cells were the source of the cDNA or gDNA that made up the material.

The CDR3 loop spans 14 amino acids. Germline V gene lookup returns CDR1 SGHTA and CDR2 FQGNSA. Trimming removed 4 bases at V and 5 bases at J, with 12 bases between. Original handling: How many nucleated cells were present was estimated from reference gene primer amplification. Here immunoSEQ multiplex PCR was the method, and the copy in TCRdb shows in-frame clones only, minus some. The D gene and trimming were derived from the DNA, and the V and J assignments and clone size from that table. This table has around 100,000 clones, 80% to 90% appearing once. Sequencing input: peripheral blood. The chain employs TRBV7-2 and TRBJ2-1, with D tentatively TRBD1 (5 bases). This clonotype was obtained from a woman under 40 with acute or convalescent COVID-19. The CDR3: CASSSSRVHNEQFF. CDR3 nucleotides: TGTGCCAGCAGCTCCAGCAGGGTGCACAATGAGCAGTTCTTC.